A single sample gave rise to the 7 T cell receptor beta chains below, sequenced in a study of CD8+CD57+ T cells in acquired aplastic anemia. Genomic DNA provided the template from which TCR beta VDJ and CDR3 profiles were obtained. TCRdb processed the reads anew with MiXCR; each CDR3 protein has one entry. The repertoire holds about 210,000 distinct CDR3 sequences, with 34% as singletons. The sample taken for sequencing was sorted CD4+, CD8+, or CD8+CD57+ T cells (not recorded which) from PBMCs. These receptors came from a human donor in good health, serving as a control.

About this clonotype itself: A much bigger clone sits one base away, suggesting this may be a read error. The genes are TRBV11-1 and TRBJ1-6; possibly TRBD1 for D (5 bases). Deletions cut 5 bases from V and 0 bases from J, with 17 bases between. From germline, CDR1 is SGHAT and CDR2 FQDESV (reference sequence). The CDR3 loop spans 18 amino acids. CDR3 region: CASSPTGQGYSYNSPLHF. The CDR3 DNA reads TGTGCCAGCAGCCCCACGGGTCAGGGTTACTCCTATAATTCACCCCTCCACTTT.

This clonotype was counted ten times or more. V and J are TRBV4-2 and TRBJ1-6; D possibly corresponds to TRBD1 (5 bases). The CDR3 covers 15 residues. The germline CDR1 and CDR2 sequences are LGHNA and YNFKEQ. Trimming shortened V by 0 bases and J by 8 bases, and 11 bases separated the two germline ends. DNA of the CDR3: TGTGCCAGCAGCCAAGATGGTGACAGTTATTCACCCCTCCACTTT. Amino acid sequence: CASSQDGDSYSPLHF.

This clonotype was found once. CDR3 nucleotide sequence: TGTGCCAGCAGCGTCGGGACTACCCCCAATACGCAGTATTTT. Translation: CASSVGTTPNTQYF. V is TRBV9 and J is TRBJ2-3; 7 bases are a match to TRBD2. With 2 bases clipped from V and 7 bases from J, the junction kept 7 bases outside the gene matches. This CDR3 is built from 14 residues. Germline lookup yields CDR1 SGDLS and CDR2 YYNGEE.

The rearrangement joins TRBV30 to TRBJ1-1; 12 nucleotides agree with TRBD1. Germline lookup yields CDR1 GTSNPN and CDR2 SVGIG (reference sequence). V was clipped by 3 bases and J by 8 bases; unmatched bases: 16. This CDR3 contains 17 residues. The CDR3 is CAWRARGQGAIKGEAFF. The DNA of the CDR3 is TGTGCCTGGAGAGCAAGGGGACAGGGGGCGATCAAAGGCGAAGCTTTCTTT.

This clonotype has ten or more counts. No conserved phenylalanine or tryptophan is present at the end of the CDR3, so a read error is the likely explanation. The chain uses TRBV7-9 and TRBJ1-1, with D possibly being TRBD1 (6 bases). Deletions cut 5 bases from V and 2 bases from J, with 9 bases between. Germline values: CDR1 SEHNR, CDR2 FQNEAQ (reference sequence). CDR3 length equals 13 residues. The CDR3 loop is CASSGQINTEAFS. The CDR3 nucleotides read TGTGCCAGCAGCGGACAGATTAACACTGAAGCTTTCTCT.

CDR3 in amino acids: CAITGGAHQPQHF. CDR3 DNA sequence: TGTGCCATCACCGGGGGGGCCCATCAGCCCCAGCATTTT. The chain combines TRBV10-3 with TRBJ1-5; tentatively, D is TRBD1 (6 bases). The V gene lost 7 bases and the J gene lost 5 bases, with 12 bases spanning the gap. The CDR3 has 13 amino acids. CDR1 and CDR2 from the germline V gene are ENHRY and SYGVKD.

This clonotype was seen a handful of times. The CDR3 region has the DNA TGTGCCAGCAGTGTAGGGGGGGCCTACGAGCAGTACTTC. Protein sequence: CASSVGGAYEQYF. The V call is TRBV25-1, the J call TRBJ2-7; a possible D gene is TRBD2 (7 bases). The CDR3 is 13 amino acids. Germline CDR1 MGHDK, CDR2 SYGVNS. Trimming cost V 4 bases and J 2 bases, with 9 bases left between them.